Listed below are T cell receptor beta chains from one sample, sequenced in a study of blood T cell repertoires in COVID-19. Method: immunoSEQ multiplex PCR; TCRdb's copy keeps in-frame clones and lacks some. Of 30,000 to 45,000 clones in the sample, 60% to 85% were seen once. Specimen: peripheral blood. Every receptor here comes from a man aged 60 to 69 with active COVID-19. Both conserved end residues are part of each CDR3. A D gene is named only where the DNA matches it firmly. Some rows have no size entry. The others give once, few or many, or a class for an expanded clone.

j_call,clone_size,d_call,v_call,cdr3_length,cdr3_aa,cdr3_nt
TRBJ2-7,NA,TRBD2,TRBV6-2/TRBV6-3,17,CASSGEGGGGPSYEQYF,TGTGCCAGCAGTGGAGAGGGCGGGGGAGGACCCTCCTACGAGCAGTACTTC
TRBJ2-3,NA,NA,TRBV20-1,15,CSASVGAVVTDTQYF,TGCAGTGCTAGTGTGGGGGCCGTAGTCACAGATACGCAGTATTTT
TRBJ2-5,NA,TRBD2,TRBV10-3,17,CAISESGLAGGEQTQYF,TGTGCCATCAGTGAGTCGGGACTAGCGGGAGGAGAGCAGACCCAGTACTTC
TRBJ1-5,NA,TRBD1,TRBV6-1,17,CASSVSLSGGSGQPQHF,TGTGCCAGCAGTGTCTCACTCTCAGGGGGCTCGGGGCAGCCCCAGCATTTT
TRBJ1-1,NA,TRBD1,TRBV29-1,13,CSVVQGRVTEAFF,TGCAGCGTAGTACAGGGGCGGGTTACTGAAGCTTTCTTT
TRBJ1-1,NA,NA,TRBV19,14,CASRDGQMNTEAFF,TGTGCCAGTAGGGACGGACAGATGAACACTGAAGCTTTCTTT
TRBJ2-2,few,TRBD2,TRBV7-9,17,CASSPTSGRGNTGELFF,TGTGCCAGCAGCCCGACTAGCGGGAGAGGTAACACCGGGGAGCTGTTTTTT
TRBJ2-7,NA,NA,TRBV4-1,11,CASSNNYEQYF,TGCGCCAGCAGCAACAACTACGAGCAGTACTTC
TRBJ1-1,NA,NA,TRBV5-8,16,CASSFTPGASATEAFF,TGTGCCAGCAGCTTCACTCCGGGAGCCAGCGCCACTGAAGCTTTCTTT
TRBJ2-3,NA,NA,TRBV7-8,13,CASRSRGTDTQYF,TGTGCCAGCAGATCACGAGGCACAGATACGCAGTATTTT
TRBJ2-7,NA,NA,TRBV18,16,CASSPPLQGENYEQYF,TGTGCCAGCTCACCACCTTTACAGGGAGAAAACTACGAGCAGTACTTC
TRBJ2-2,NA,TRBD2,TRBV3-1/TRBV3-2,17,CASSQLPGGAVTGELFF,TGTGCCAGCAGCCAATTACCCGGGGGGGCTGTCACCGGGGAGCTGTTTTTT
TRBJ1-1,NA,NA,TRBV5-8,15,CASSFTWASRAEAFF,TGTGCCAGCAGCTTTACGTGGGCCTCGAGGGCTGAAGCTTTCTTT
TRBJ2-1,NA,TRBD2,TRBV5-1,19,CASRGSGLAGVMAYNEQFF,TGCGCCAGCCGGGGATCAGGACTAGCGGGAGTTATGGCCTACAATGAGCAGTTCTTC
TRBJ1-5,NA,NA,TRBV7-2,14,CASSWTDSNQPQHF,TGTGCCAGCAGCTGGACAGATAGCAATCAGCCCCAGCATTTT
TRBJ2-5,NA,NA,TRBV9,13,CASSVAVFETQYF,TGTGCCAGCAGCGTAGCTGTTTTCGAGACCCAGTACTTC
TRBJ1-2,medium-sized,NA,TRBV12-1,13,CASSFEDPGGYTF,TGTGCCAGCAGCTTTGAGGATCCGGGGGGCTACACCTTC
TRBJ2-3,NA,TRBD2,TRBV5-4,14,CASKLAGSTDTQYF,TGTGCCAGCAAACTAGCGGGGAGCACAGATACGCAGTATTTT
TRBJ1-1,NA,TRBD1,TRBV19,13,CASRDRGDTEAFF,TGTGCCAGTAGGGACAGGGGCGACACTGAAGCTTTCTTT
TRBJ1-1,NA,TRBD1,TRBV2,14,CASRPQGIHTEAFF,TGTGCCAGCAGGCCACAGGGGATTCACACTGAAGCTTTCTTT
TRBJ2-2,NA,TRBD1,TRBV7-2,16,CASRRGTGGVSGELFF,TGTGCCAGCAGGAGAGGGACAGGGGGCGTTTCAGGGGAGCTGTTTTTT
TRBJ2-5,once,NA,TRBV5-4,14,CASSGSVTEETQYF,TGTGCCAGCAGCGGGTCGGTCACAGAGGAGACCCAGTACTTC
TRBJ1-1,NA,TRBD1,TRBV2,12,CAGRGQGTEAFF,TGTGCCGGGAGAGGACAGGGCACTGAAGCTTTCTTT
TRBJ2-5,NA,NA,TRBV28,13,CASSFSAQETQYF,TGTGCCAGCAGTTTTAGCGCCCAAGAGACCCAGTACTTC
TRBJ2-2,NA,TRBD1,TRBV24-1,16,CATSDAGTGNTGELFF,TGTGCCACCAGTGACGCCGGGACAGGAAACACCGGGGAGCTGTTTTTT
TRBJ2-5,NA,TRBD1,TRBV29-1,13,CSVGGTDAWTQYF,TGCAGCGTTGGGGGGACAGATGCGTGGACCCAGTACTTC
TRBJ2-5,once,TRBD2,TRBV7-2,16,CASTPTSGSIWETQYF,TGTGCCAGCACCCCGACTAGCGGGAGTATATGGGAGACCCAGTACTTC
TRBJ2-1,NA,NA,TRBV7-9,15,CASSPGEGAYNEQFF,TGTGCCAGCAGCCCGGGAGAAGGGGCCTACAATGAGCAGTTCTTC
TRBJ2-1,NA,TRBD2,TRBV11-3,14,CASSGSGSFNEQFF,TGTGCCAGCAGCGGGAGCGGGAGCTTCAATGAGCAGTTCTTC
TRBJ2-5,NA,NA,TRBV6-6,14,CASSRGAGAETQYF,TGTGCCAGCAGTCGAGGGGCGGGGGCAGAGACCCAGTACTTC
TRBJ2-5,NA,NA,TRBV19,14,CASSIPGAVETQYF,TGTGCCAGTAGTATACCGGGAGCCGTGGAGACCCAGTACTTC
TRBJ1-6,NA,NA,TRBV7-9,13,CASSSGSDSPLHF,TGTGCCAGCAGCTCAGGGTCAGATTCACCCCTCCACTTT
TRBJ2-3,few,NA,TRBV6-2/TRBV6-3,16,CASSLIRQDLTDTQYF,TGTGCCAGCAGCTTGATCCGACAGGACCTCACAGATACGCAGTATTTT
TRBJ1-3,NA,NA,TRBV5-1,14,CASSTGGAGNTIYF,TGCGCCAGCAGCACAGGTGGGGCTGGAAACACCATATATTTT
TRBJ1-1,NA,NA,TRBV7-9,14,CASSWRGSGTEAFF,TGTGCCAGCAGTTGGAGGGGCTCGGGGACTGAAGCTTTCTTT
TRBJ2-3,NA,TRBD2,TRBV5-4,15,CAVPDRAGSTDTQYF,TGTGCCGTACCAGATAGAGCGGGGAGCACAGATACGCAGTATTTT
TRBJ2-1,NA,NA,TRBV6-2/TRBV6-3,17,CASSYYPGQGGGHEQFF,TGTGCCAGCAGTTACTACCCAGGACAGGGAGGGGGACATGAGCAGTTCTTC
TRBJ1-6,few,TRBD1,TRBV7-2,17,CASRAGLDNRGGSPLHF,TGTGCCAGCAGGGCCGGTTTGGACAACAGGGGTGGTTCACCCCTCCACTTT
TRBJ1-4,NA,NA,TRBV10-3,13,CASWGGDGEKLFF,TGTGCCAGCTGGGGGGGAGATGGCGAAAAACTGTTTTTT
TRBJ1-6,NA,NA,TRBV9,14,CASSAGEISSPLHF,TGTGCCAGCAGCGCAGGGGAGATCAGTTCACCCCTCCACTTT
TRBJ2-7,NA,NA,TRBV6-2/TRBV6-3,14,CASSYAVLSYEQYF,TGTGCCAGCAGTTACGCGGTCCTCTCCTACGAGCAGTACTTC
TRBJ1-1,NA,TRBD1,TRBV7-8,14,CASSPSRDRAEAFF,TGTGCCAGCAGCCCAAGTCGGGACAGGGCTGAAGCTTTCTTT
TRBJ1-2,NA,TRBD1,TRBV28,15,CASSLVDRGNYGYTF,TGTGCCAGCAGTTTAGTGGACAGGGGAAACTATGGCTACACCTTC
TRBJ2-7,once,TRBD1,TRBV5-1,16,CASSLGETGPSYEQYF,TGCGCCAGCAGCTTGGGGGAGACAGGGCCCTCCTACGAGCAGTACTTC
TRBJ2-5,NA,NA,TRBV18,15,CASSPGLRGGETQYF,TGTGCCAGCTCACCAGGGTTACGGGGAGGCGAGACCCAGTACTTC
TRBJ1-1,NA,NA,TRBV6-2/TRBV6-3,15,CASSPHGRGNTEAFF,TGTGCCAGCAGTCCCCATGGAAGGGGGAACACTGAAGCTTTCTTT
TRBJ2-2,once,NA,TRBV3-1/TRBV3-2,12,CASSHRTGELFF,TGTGCCAGCAGCCACAGGACCGGGGAGCTGTTTTTT
TRBJ1-1,NA,NA,TRBV9,13,CASSVQGNTEAFF,TGTGCCAGCAGCGTGCAGGGGAACACTGAAGCTTTCTTT
TRBJ1-5,NA,NA,TRBV6-5,15,CASRRGGYSNQPQHF,TGTGCCAGCAGGCGGGGGGGATATAGCAATCAGCCCCAGCATTTT
TRBJ1-5,NA,NA,TRBV30,12,CAGGRWNQPQHF,TGTGCCGGGGGCCGGTGGAATCAGCCCCAGCATTTT
TRBJ1-2,NA,NA,TRBV12-3/TRBV12-4,12,CASIQAGGGYTF,TGTGCCAGCATCCAGGCGGGGGGTGGCTACACCTTC